The clone carrying this TCR beta chain was recorded many times. Antigen: not known. This entry belongs to a study of CD8 T cells in ankylosing spondylitis. V was cut by 2 bases and J by 4 bases, with 7 bases left in between. CDR1 SGHRS and CDR2 YFSETQ come from the germline V gene. The length of the CDR3 is 12 residues. Construction of TCR beta libraries was performed using quantitative 5'-RACE with molecular barcodes. TCRdb passed the 5' RACE reads through MiXCR, listing each CDR3 protein once. The sample carries approximately 220,000 distinct CDR3 sequences, more than 25% recorded once. Points from the study as a whole: From matched ankylosing spondylitis synovial fluid, disease-linked clones were reportedly recovered at significantly enriched levels. Some motif variants were previously reported in reactive arthritis synovial fluid and blood.

Sequenced: blood, either unsorted or a sorted T cell fraction (not recorded which). J is TRBJ2-7 and V is TRBV5-1; unclear D gene. The clonotype comes from a male donor with ankylosing spondylitis or in good health (not recorded which). DNA for the CDR3: TGCGCCAGCAGCTTCTCGAGGTACGAGCAGTACTTC. Translated: CASSFSRYEQYF.